A single sample is the source of the 29 T cell receptor beta chains below, sequenced in a study of low-dose radiotherapy and immunotherapy resistance in tumors. Covering alpha and beta chains, TRAV- and TRBV-specific primers were used for the first-strand cDNA. TCRs underwent 20 PCR cycles of amplification with a constant-region primer and V-primer adapter. From the reads, TCRdb called clonotypes with MiXCR, one entry per CDR3 protein. This table has 11,000 to 15,000 distinct CDR3 sequences, approximately 70% appearing once. The receptor set was obtained from a human donor with advanced metastatic prostate, ovarian, gallbladder or colorectal cancer (not recorded which). This table probably holds off-target reads from a library built for another chain.

The V gene is TRBV20-1, the J gene TRBJ1-5; a possible D gene is TRBD1 (5 bases). The CDR3 is 14 amino acids. V lost 3 bases and J lost 2, with 11 bases in between. Looked up from germline, CDR1 is DFQATT and CDR2 is SNEGSKA (reference sequence). The CDR3 DNA is TGCAGTGCTAGGAGTAGGGACGGCAATCAGCCCCAGCATTTT. Its protein product is CSARSRDGNQPQHF.

The gene calls are TRBV9 and TRBJ1-3, with D uncertain. The germline V gene has CDR1 SGDLS and CDR2 YYNGEE. The V and J ends lost 2 bases and 9 bases respectively, with 15 bases between them. This CDR3 comprises 14 residues. The CDR3 sequence: CASSVAPSVRTIYF. For the CDR3, the DNA is TGTGCCAGCAGCGTGGCCCCCTCTGTACGCACCATATATTTT.

The chain uses TRBV5-1 and TRBJ1-1; D ambiguous. The CDR3 sequence is 14 residues long. Germline-derived CDR1 and CDR2 are SGHRS and YFSETQ. V shed 4 bases and J shed 4 bases, with 14 bases lying between them. This chain's CDR3 is CASSVGLDGTEAFF. The CDR3 coding sequence is TGCGCCAGCAGCGTTGGCTTGGACGGCACTGAAGCTTTCTTT. The full variable domain, completed using reference TRBV5-1 and TRBJ1-1, is KAGVTQTPRYLIKTRGQQVTLSCSPISGHRSVSWYQQTPGQGLQFLFEYFSETQRNKGNFPGRFSGRQFSNSRSEMNVSTLELGDSALYLCASSVGLDGTEAFFGQGTRLTVV.

The rearrangement uses TRBV11-2 and TRBJ2-7; D possibly corresponds to TRBD1 (6 bases). This CDR3 contains 19 residues. Germline-derived CDR1 and CDR2 are SGHAT and FQNNGV. V was trimmed by 5 bases and J by 2 bases, leaving 28 bases between them. The CDR3 DNA reads as TGTGCCAGCAGCCAAACTGATGGGCTGTGGAAGGGGGTCCCCTACGAGCAGTACTTC. Amino acids: CASSQTDGLWKGVPYEQYF.

J is TRBJ1-2 and V is TRBV12-3 or TRBV12-4, with a possible D match to TRBD1 (5 bases). V was cut by 6 bases and J by 6 bases, with 14 bases left in between. The CDR3 consists of 13 residues. The CDR3 region is CASSTGGIHGYTF. The CDR3 region has the DNA TGTGCCAGCAGCACCGGGGGGATTCATGGCTACACCTTC.

This clonotype was observed a handful of times. The V and J genes are TRBV5-1 and TRBJ1-1; TRBD1 matches at 7 bases. The V gene end was trimmed by 0 bases and the J gene end by 0 bases; junction bases not matched to a gene: 5. The CDR3 totals 16 residues. Germline V lookup: CDR1 SGHRS, CDR2 YFSETQ. CDR3 sequence: CASSLEGAGMNTEAFF. DNA for the CDR3: TGCGCCAGCAGCTTGGAGGGGGCCGGGATGAACACTGAAGCTTTCTTT.

This sequence joins TRBV5-6 and TRBJ1-2; the D is unclear. Germline CDR1 is SGHDT and CDR2 is YYEEEE. The CDR3 is 13 residues long. V lost 0 bases, J lost 13 bases, and 16 bases lay in between. In DNA form, the CDR3 reads TGTGCCAGCAGCTTGGGAGTATCCGCCCTGTCCACCTTC. Protein: CASSLGVSALSTF.

The chain links TRBV20-1 to TRBJ1-4; D is perhaps TRBD1 (6 bases). Germline CDR1 is DFQATT and CDR2 is SNEGSKA (reference sequence). This CDR3 is built from 18 residues. The V gene lost 3 bases and the J gene lost 0 bases, with 20 bases spanning the gap. CDR3 loop: CSARRGGVHSTTNEKLFF. DNA of the CDR3: TGCAGTGCTAGGAGGGGGGGGGTCCACTCTACAACTAATGAAAAACTGTTTTTT.

The chain couples TRBV14 to TRBJ2-6, with D uncertain. The ends were cut back, 3 bases at V and 0 bases at J, with 12 bases in the middle. The CDR3 is made up of 17 amino acids. Germline assignment: CDR1 SGHDN and CDR2 FVKESK. The CDR3 here is CASSHRDTNSGANVLTF. DNA of the CDR3: TGTGCCAGCAGCCACAGAGACACCAACTCTGGGGCCAACGTCCTGACTTTC.

This clonotype was detected only once. This chain connects TRBV11-2 to TRBJ1-1; 8 bases line up with TRBD1. Germline trimming cut 7 bases from V and 2 bases from J; bases unmatched to any gene: 9. From germline, CDR1 is SGHAT and CDR2 FQNNGV. The CDR3 totals 15 residues. CDR3 amino acids: CASTGGGSKNTEAFF. As DNA, the CDR3 is TGTGCCAGCACAGGGGGCGGCAGCAAAAACACTGAAGCTTTCTTT. Looking up the rest from reference TRBV11-2 and TRBJ1-1 gives the full variable domain: EAGVAQSPRYKIIEKRQSVAFWCNPISGHATLYWYQQILGQGPKLLIQFQNNGVVDDSQLPKDRFSAERLKGVDSTLKIQPAKLEDSAVYLCASTGGGSKNTEAFFGQGTRLTVV.

The genes are TRBV7-9 and TRBJ1-2, with D unresolved. Trimming removed 1 base from V and 7 bases from J, with 13 bases in between. There are 14 residues in the CDR3. Germline CDR1 SEHNR, CDR2 FQNEAQ (reference sequence). This CDR3 reads CASSLGEAFSGYTF. In nucleotides, the CDR3 is TGTGCCAGCAGCTTAGGGGAGGCCTTTAGTGGCTACACCTTC. Using reference TRBV7-9 and TRBJ1-2 for the parts outside the CDR3, the full variable domain is DTGVSQNPRHKITKRGQNVTFRCDPISEHNRLYWYRQTLGQGPEFLTYFQNEAQLEKSRLLSDRFSAERPKGSFSTLEIQRTEQGDSAMYLCASSLGEAFSGYTFGSGTRLTVV.

The chain recombines TRBV7-4 with TRBJ2-5, with 7 bases aligning to TRBD2. CDR1 and CDR2 from the germline V gene are SGHVT and SQSDAQ. Losses at the gene ends were 0 bases for V and 5 bases for J; bases not matched to a gene: 6. The CDR3 has 15 amino acids. CDR3 protein: CASSLAGGLGETQYF. As DNA, the CDR3 is TGTGCCAGCAGCTTAGCGGGGGGGTTGGGGGAGACCCAGTACTTC.

The chain links TRBV6-2 or TRBV6-3 to TRBJ1-5; D is uncertain. The CDR3 is 14 amino acids. CDR1 is MNHEY and CDR2 is SVGEGT in the germline V gene. V lost 6 bases, J lost 7 bases, and 16 bases lay in between. The CDR3 is CASRVDREYQPQHF. CDR3 DNA: TGTGCCAGCAGAGTAGACCGGGAATACCAGCCCCAGCATTTT.

The chain links TRBV11-2 to TRBJ1-2; D possibly corresponds to TRBD1 (5 bases). The ends were cut back, 7 bases at V and 2 bases at J, with 11 bases in the middle. CDR1 is SGHAT, CDR2 FQNNGV, per germline. The CDR3 consists of 13 residues. The CDR3 DNA is TGTGCCAGCACCTCAGAGGGGAACTATGGCTACACCTTC. Amino acid sequence: CASTSEGNYGYTF.

The rearrangement links TRBV6-6 to TRBJ2-7; 9 positions match TRBD1. The CDR3 totals 14 residues. Germline CDR1 and CDR2: MNHNY and SVGAGI (reference sequence). V dropped 0 bases and J dropped 3; count of bases not matched to a gene: 0. In nucleotides, the CDR3 is TGTGCCAGCAGTTACTCGGACAGGGGCTACGAGCAGTACTTC. Residues: CASSYSDRGYEQYF.

The chain has TRBV5-1 and TRBJ2-7; D might be TRBD1 (6 bases). V lost 0 bases to trimming and J lost 10 bases, with 11 bases between them. The CDR3 runs to 12 residues. Germline CDR1 reads SGHRS; CDR2 reads YFSETQ. The DNA of the CDR3 is TGCGCCAGCAGCTTGGACCGGGACATCCAGTACTTC. This translates into CASSLDRDIQYF. Combining the CDR3 with reference TRBV5-1 and TRBJ2-7 gives the whole variable domain KAGVTQTPRYLIKTRGQQVTLSCSPISGHRSVSWYQQTPGQGLQFLFEYFSETQRNKGNFPGRFSGRQFSNSRSEMNVSTLELGDSALYLCASSLDRDIQYFGPGTRLTVT.

This clonotype was picked up one time. The V call is TRBV14, the J call TRBJ2-2; D possibly corresponds to TRBD1 (6 bases). The CDR3 totals 18 residues. The V end lost 4 bases, the J end lost 0 bases, and 18 bases lay between the germline ends. Germline V lookup: CDR1 SGHDN, CDR2 FVKESK. The CDR3, as DNA: TGTGCCAGCAGCCCGCCGGGTTGGGGGCTCGCGAACACCGGGGAGCTGTTTTTT. Encoded protein: CASSPPGWGLANTGELFF.

The chain couples TRBV14 to TRBJ2-7; no clear D. Between the trimmed V and J ends, which lost 3 bases and 3 bases, there was a span of 21 bases. The CDR3 length is 17 residues. Per germline, CDR1 SGHDN and CDR2 FVKESK. The CDR3 loop reads CASSHRTQIGRVYEQYF. The CDR3 DNA reads as TGTGCCAGCAGCCATCGGACCCAAATCGGCCGAGTCTACGAGCAGTACTTC.

The chain has TRBV6-8 and TRBJ1-2; 9 bases are a match to TRBD1. In germline, CDR1 is MNHGY, CDR2 SAAAGT. V trimming: 6 bases; J trimming: 4 bases; junction bases outside the gene matches: 3. CDR3 size: 13 residues. This chain's CDR3 is CASRIQGAYGYTF. Here the CDR3 DNA reads TGTGCCAGCAGGATACAGGGGGCCTATGGCTACACCTTC.

The chain combines TRBV6-2 or TRBV6-3 with TRBJ2-3, with 7 bases that match TRBD2. This CDR3 is 13 amino acids long. The junction had 5 bases not matched to a gene; V was cut back by 11 bases and J by 0 bases. Germline V gene sequence: CDR1 MNHEY, CDR2 SVGEGT. CDR3 sequence: CAVRRGSTDTQYF. CDR3 nucleotides: TGTGCCGTCCGGCGGGGGAGCACAGATACGCAGTATTTT.

The chain joins TRBV11-2 to TRBJ2-1; TRBD1 matches at 9 bases. J was trimmed by 3 bases and V by 4 bases; bases with no gene match: 4. This CDR3 region has 15 residues. Per the germline V gene, CDR1 is SGHAT and CDR2 is FQNNGV. CDR3 DNA sequence: TGTGCCAGCAGCTCCGGGACAGGGAGCTACAATGAGCAGTTCTTC. Encoded protein: CASSSGTGSYNEQFF.

This clonotype was detected only a few times. The chain recombines TRBV14 with TRBJ2-5; D could derive from TRBD1 or TRBD2 (5 bases each). Trimming cost V 6 bases and J 0 bases, with 11 bases left between them. Germline V lookup: CDR1 SGHDN, CDR2 FVKESK. The CDR3 has 14 residues. In nucleotides, the CDR3 is TGTGCCAGCAGTCCTGGGGGAGACCAAGAGACCCAGTACTTC. This encodes CASSPGGDQETQYF.

This clonotype has more than one count but fewer than ten. V gene TRBV18 combines with J gene TRBJ1-4; D is unclear. CDR1 is KGHSH and CDR2 is LQKENI in the germline V gene. The CDR3 extends over 13 amino acids. The V end lost 4 bases, the J end lost 5 bases, and 8 bases lay between the germline ends. The DNA for the CDR3 is TGTGCCAGCTCACAGGGCATGAATGAAAAACTGTTTTTT. As protein: CASSQGMNEKLFF.

The chain combines TRBV6-6 with TRBJ2-7, with D possibly TRBD2 on 5 matching bases. Germline assignment: CDR1 MNHNY and CDR2 SVGAGI (reference sequence). This CDR3 comprises 16 residues. Trimming cost V 6 bases and J 0 bases, with 18 bases left between them. The CDR3 spells CASSHTADWSSYEQYF. In DNA, the CDR3 is TGTGCCAGCAGCCATACTGCGGACTGGAGCTCCTACGAGCAGTACTTC.

The genes are TRBV19 and TRBJ1-5; D possibly corresponds to TRBD1 (6 bases). The CDR3 extends over 15 amino acids. Germline CDR1 is LNHDA and CDR2 is SQIVND (reference sequence). Trimming cost V 1 base and J 4 bases, with 11 bases left between them. The CDR3 coding sequence is TGTGCCAGTAGTATAGCCCGAGGGGGGAATCAGCCCCAGCATTTT. The encoded protein is CASSIARGGNQPQHF.

This chain joins TRBV18 and TRBJ1-2; 9 bases fit TRBD1. Trimming cost V 2 bases and J 2 bases; bases outside gene matches: 0. The CDR3 runs to 14 residues. CDR1 is KGHSH, CDR2 LQKENI, per germline. Written as DNA, the CDR3 is TGTGCCAGCTCACCAGGGACAGGGAACTATGGCTACACCTTC. Its protein is CASSPGTGNYGYTF.

This chain connects TRBV6-5 to TRBJ1-1, with D possibly being TRBD1 (5 bases). Trimming left V 1 base short and J 6 bases short, with 12 bases between. The CDR3 covers 14 residues. Germline V gene sequence: CDR1 MNHEY, CDR2 SVGAGI. The chain's CDR3 is CASSYYQGWAEAFF. In nucleotides, the CDR3 is TGTGCCAGCAGTTACTATCAGGGCTGGGCTGAAGCTTTCTTT.

This rearrangement joins TRBV27 to TRBJ2-7; D unclear. Germline V gene lookup returns CDR1 MNHEY and CDR2 SMNVEV (reference sequence). Trimming removed 2 bases from V and 3 bases from J, with 11 bases in between. This CDR3 has 14 residues. CDR3 DNA sequence: TGTGCCAGCAGTTTAAGGCCTGCGGTCTACGAGCAGTACTTC. It encodes CASSLRPAVYEQYF.

J is TRBJ2-7 and V is TRBV6-2 or TRBV6-3; D perhaps matches TRBD1 (6 bases). The CDR3 consists of 14 residues. Germline CDR1 and CDR2: MNHEY and SVGEGT. V shed 8 bases and J shed 4 bases, with 18 bases lying between them. The DNA for the CDR3 is TGTGCCAGCTCCAGGGGAGCCAACGTTTACGAGCAGTACTTC. Its translation: CASSRGANVYEQYF.